What follows is one T cell receptor (beta chain) and its context. This receptor's antigen is unknown. The record has no base qualities; no much larger clone is one base away. This entry belongs to a study of molecular identifiers for immune sequencing clone quantification (dated by TCRdb to the late 2010s). For the study in its entirety: In a replicate experiment, RNA from roughly 18,000 or 92,000 naive CD8 T cells was split into five aliquots, four of which were sequenced. This methods study benchmarked molecular-identifier clustering-based TCR repertoire sequencing (MIDCIRS) and TCR RNA copy counting, using CD8 T cells to do so. Results and caveats for the whole study, not just this receptor: When barcode sub-clustering was omitted, TCR diversity was inflated by chimeric consensus sequences, with chimeras reaching as high as 47%. The naive libraries included spiked-in Jurkat TCR RNA (about nine copies' worth), and this Jurkat TCR RNA is not part of the donor repertoire. In CMV-specific effector cells, clones with more than 20 RNA copies contained over 98% of molecules, whereas in naive cells such clones contained under 1% of molecules. Even against a background of about a million naive CD8 T cells, spiked-in Jurkat TCR RNA amounting to a single cell's worth was reported to be detectable. Modeling gave 3 to 3.5 recovered TCR RNA copies per cell versus approximately 10 by digital PCR, implying 25% to 30% capture efficiency. Highly expanded clone sizes could be underestimated if identical TCR molecules share a barcode.

The library was prepared using PCR. The reads were generated on an Illumina HiSeq 4000. Bulk TCR libraries were generated as previously described, with the TCR primers listed in Table S5 used. Total RNA was purified with the Qiagen AllPrep DNA/RNA kit. Before any analysis, reads coming from multiple sequencing runs of the same library were combined into one pool. Per the original workflow: Only reads with exact TCR constant sequence were kept, trimmed to 150 nt, and grouped by their 12-nt molecular barcodes. Reads in each barcode group were sub-clustered using a 15% Levenshtein threshold, and a quality-weighted consensus sequence was built for each RNA molecule. Non-functional sequences were excluded, and lower-count sequences lying one edit away from another sequence were also excluded. Based on a fit of two negative binomial distributions, barcode sub-clusters having less than 20% of the maximum read count were discarded. The raw public reads went through TCRdb reprocessing: fastp at Q25, MiXCR clone calling, in-frame beta chains kept. Merged by CDR3 protein, the rows form single entries marked with the most common genes and DNA. The authors' filters were not applied to this entry. Counted in this sample were about 9,700 distinct CDR3 sequences; approximately 20% of them appeared once. The top ten clones comprise over 1.5% of the sample.

From a lookup of the germline V gene, CDR1 and CDR2 are SGHAT and FQNNGV. The CDR3 sequence holds 21 residues, the cysteine and phenylalanine included. Only the CDR3 DNA stays, 63 bases, in frame from base 1. V loses 5 bases of germline sequence and J loses 0 bases, and the interval between the two ends is 29 bases. Libraries of naive CD8 T cells were built from anywhere between about 20,000 and 1,000,000 sorted cells, with 10%, 30% or 50% of the purified RNA used. Naive CD8 T cells, defined as CD8+CD4-CCR7+CD45RA+, were FACS-sorted into RLT Plus buffer on a BD FACSAria II. Detection sensitivity was tested by spiking Jurkat RNA equal to 9 to 10 TCR copies' worth into samples containing 20,000-1,000,000 naive CD8 T cells. CD8 T cells were enriched using RosetteSep CD8+ T Cell Enrichment Cocktail and Ficoll-Paque, and the enriched cells then underwent ACK red cell lysis.

The rearranged segments are TRBV11-2 and TRBJ1-5, with the D gene too uncertain to name. This sequence was found in a human donor in good health. Some libraries in this study had Jurkat cell RNA spiked in. Sequencing used naive CD8+ T cells from blood, with Jurkat cell RNA spiked in. The cell subset or site label corresponds to: FACS-sorted CD8+CD4-CCR7+CD45RA+ naive T cells. At the DNA level, the sequence is TGTGCCAGCAGCGCCGGTACAGAGATCACCCCCTACGGACTTAGCAATCAGCCCCAGCATTTT. Translation gives CASSAGTEITPYGLSNQPQHF.